This T cell receptor (beta chain) was identified in a study of T-cell memory formation after mild COVID-19. Study information: The study found TCR clusters largely donor specific.

A single record per CDR3 protein comes from TCRdb applying MiXCR to the 5' RACE reads. The sample carries about 150,000 distinct CDR3 sequences, almost 25% recorded once. CDR1 and CDR2 from the germline V gene are LNHDA and SQIVND (reference sequence). CDR3 length: 14 residues. V trimming: 3 bases; J trimming: 2 bases; junction bases outside the gene matches: 4. This clonotype was detected a few times. The antigen is undetermined. Broader study findings: Some clones that responded turned up in pre-infection memory, which suggests that cross-reactive memory joined in. Clonal second-wave expansions that peaked on day 37 had unconfirmed SARS-CoV-2 specificity. Contracting CD4+ clones lay largely in CM and EM, with CD8+ ones residing in EMRA.

The sample was PBMCs or a T cell subset sorted from them (not recorded which). The chain uses TRBV19 and TRBJ2-7; 7 nucleotides match TRBD2. The TCR originated in an adult woman who had mild COVID-19 (a few samples of this study predate the infection). Cell type and time point are not known. The CDR3 reads CASSIGAGPYEQYF. CDR3 in DNA: TGTGCCAGTAGTATCGGAGCGGGGCCCTACGAGCAGTACTTC.